This T cell receptor beta chain was recorded in a study of blood T cell repertoires in COVID-19. Study background: Sources were T cells, B-cell-depleted T cells, or PBMCs; the material itself was cDNA or gDNA.

TCRdb's copy holds only in-frame clones and misses some; the assay was immunoSEQ multiplex PCR. The table lists about 250,000 clones, approximately 82% of them singletons, with 4.5% to 6% in the top ten. Germline V gene lookup returns CDR1 SGHRS and CDR2 YFSETQ. The CDR3 has 16 residues. V shed 0 bases and J shed 0 bases, with 10 bases lying between them. This clonotype originated in a woman at least 80 years old with active or convalescent COVID-19. This chain connects TRBV5-1 to TRBJ1-5; D gene uncertain. Sequenced input: peripheral blood. The CDR3 region is CASSLAGRGSNQPQHF. The DNA for the CDR3 is TGCGCCAGCAGCTTGGCCGGTCGGGGTAGCAATCAGCCCCAGCATTTT.